This T cell receptor (beta chain) is drawn from a study of blood T cell repertoires in COVID-19. The overall study: Sources were T cells, B-cell-depleted T cells, or PBMCs; the material itself was cDNA or gDNA.

The CDR3 spans 15 residues. CDR1 SGDLS and CDR2 YYNGEE come from the germline V gene. V dropped 4 bases and J dropped 10 bases, with 20 bases sitting between them. As processed by the authors: Reference gene primer amplification yielded estimated nucleated cell counts. Here immunoSEQ multiplex PCR was the method, and the copy in TCRdb shows in-frame clones only, minus some. Clone size and V and J calls were adopted from that table, with D and trimming inferred from the DNA. The sample consists of over 200,000 clones, around 83% of them appearing once. The study recruited people aged 18 to 89 years across under 25 US areas.

V usage is TRBV9 and J usage is TRBJ1-4; tentative D call: TRBD1 (5 bases). Material for sequencing was PBMCs or T cells enriched from blood (not recorded which). The clonotype originates from a woman in her thirties or forties who had recovered from COVID-19. DNA for the CDR3: TGTGCCAGCAGCCCCGAAGGGGCCAATCGAGGAAAACTGTTTTTT. This codes for CASSPEGANRGKLFF.